The text below deals with one T cell receptor beta chain. What it recognizes is unknown. Every CD8+ subset sample held around 300,000 flow-sorted cells, done in triplicate. This specimen comes from a study of CXCR3-negative and CXCR3-positive naive CD8 T cells. The CDR3 consists of 12 residues. Per germline, CDR1 MGHRA and CDR2 YSYEKL. The libraries of TRB cDNA were constructed through 5' RACE using UMI labels. After re-calling the 5' RACE reads, TCRdb lists one entry per CDR3 protein, DNA absent. The ten most abundant clones cover around 1.7% of a sample with approximately 83,000 distinct CDR3 sequences. Study observations and caveats: Diversity in memory CD8+ cells fell much lower than the comparably high levels seen in both naive subsets.

The rearrangement joins TRBV4-1 to TRBJ2-1; the TCRdb D gene call, TRBD1, has no DNA to confirm it. The source material was naive CXCR3- CD8+ T cells from blood. The subset: CD45RO-CCR7+CD27+CD95- naive CD8+ T cells lacking CXCR3 (TNR3-). This TCR derives from a human donor in good health. Some clones in this sample may be carry-over from other donors' samples. CDR3 protein: CASSQGTGKQFF.